The 18 T cell receptor beta chains reported below all come from one sample, sequenced in a study of glioma-infiltrating T cells. TCR alpha and beta CDR3 regions were amplified from RNA using iRepertoire nested multiplex PCR. In TCRdb, the multiplex PCR reads were re-called with MiXCR into one record per CDR3 protein. The sample carries roughly 120,000 distinct CDR3 sequences, 20% to 25% recorded once. Sequenced sample: glioma tissue, nonneoplastic brain tissue, or PBMCs (not recorded which). The receptors originated from a human donor with low-grade glioma or glioblastoma, undergoing nonglioma brain surgery, or in good health (not recorded which).

This clonotype showed up many times. The chain carries TRBV6-6 and TRBJ2-7; D remains unclear. The germline gives CDR1 MNHNY, CDR2 SVGAGI (reference sequence). V lost 0 bases and J 4 bases, leaving 10 bases between the germline ends. This CDR3 region has 14 residues. The CDR3: CASSYSGRPYEQYF. CDR3 coding DNA: TGTGCCAGCAGTTACTCAGGAAGACCATACGAGCAGTACTTC.

Ten or more counts support this clonotype. The V gene is TRBV7-2, the J gene TRBJ2-7; TRBD1 matches 7 bases. Germline CDR1 reads SGHTA; CDR2 reads FQGNSA. The CDR3 has 15 amino acids. The V segment lost 0 bases and the J segment 3 bases; nucleotides outside the gene matches: 5. The CDR3 nucleotides read TGTGCCAGCAGCTTAGCCCCCCGACAGGGCTACGAGCAGTACTTC. Translated: CASSLAPRQGYEQYF.

This clonotype was seen many times. The gene calls are TRBV7-2 and TRBJ2-3; TRBD2 matches 7 bases. This CDR3 is 15 amino acids long. The V segment lost 6 bases and the J segment 2 bases; nucleotides outside the gene matches: 8. The V gene's germline CDR1 is SGHTA and CDR2 FQGNSA. CDR3 region: CASRPLGLDTDTQYF. The CDR3 nucleotides read TGTGCCAGCAGGCCCCTCGGACTAGACACAGATACGCAGTATTTT.

This clonotype was counted at least ten times. The chain is built from TRBV9 and TRBJ1-5; 8 positions agree with TRBD1. V was pared by 4 bases and J by 3 bases, with 3 bases of the junction left unmatched. This CDR3 region has 14 residues. The germline V gene has CDR1 SGDLS and CDR2 YYNGEE. CDR3: CASSRTGNNQPQHF. DNA of the CDR3: TGTGCCAGCAGCCGGACAGGGAACAATCAGCCCCAGCATTTT.

This chain links TRBV5-1 with TRBJ2-1; 8 nucleotides line up with TRBD2. CDR1 is SGHRS and CDR2 is YFSETQ in the germline V gene. This CDR3 contains 16 residues. V dropped 3 bases and J dropped 4; count of bases not matched to a gene: 9. The CDR3, as DNA: TGCGCCAGCAGCTCGACCGGGGGGACTAGATACAATGAGCAGTTCTTC. The encoded protein is CASSSTGGTRYNEQFF.

This clonotype appeared many times. CDR3 in amino acids: CASSSRPWRSSYEQYF. As DNA, the CDR3 is TGTGCCAGCAGCAGCCGCCCCTGGAGGAGCTCCTACGAGCAGTACTTC. This chain links TRBV6-1 with TRBJ2-7, with a weak D call TRBD2 (5 bases). Germline lookup yields CDR1 MNHNS and CDR2 SASEGT. This CDR3 is 16 amino acids long. V lost 6 bases and J lost 0, with 18 bases in between.

This clonotype was seen repeatedly, ten times or more. V usage is TRBV20-1 and J usage is TRBJ1-3; D uncertain. This CDR3 comprises 15 residues. CDR1 is DFQATT, CDR2 SNEGSKA, per germline (reference sequence). The germline V and J ends were trimmed by 0 bases and 0 bases, with 9 bases remaining between them. The CDR3 DNA is TGCAGTGCTAGAGATCCTCTGTACTCTGGAAACACCATATATTTT. Translating it yields CSARDPLYSGNTIYF.

This clonotype was counted at least ten times. V gene TRBV19 combines with J gene TRBJ2-7, with D perhaps matching TRBD1 (5 bases). V was cut by 4 bases and J by 3 bases, with 13 bases left in between. The CDR3 consists of 14 residues. Per germline, CDR1 LNHDA and CDR2 SQIVND (reference sequence). CDR3 in amino acids: CASSTSTENYEQYF. CDR3 sequence (DNA): TGTGCCAGTAGTACATCGACAGAAAACTACGAGCAGTACTTC. The full variable domain, with the rest looked up from reference TRBV19 and TRBJ2-7, is DGGITQSPKYLFRKEGQNVTLSCEQNLNHDAMYWYRQDPGQGLRLIYYSQIVNDFQKGDIAEGYSVSREKKESFPLTVTSAQKNPTAFYLCASSTSTENYEQYFGPGTRLTVT.

This chain connects TRBV11-1 to TRBJ2-2; the D gene is possibly TRBD1 (5 bases). The CDR3 extends over 14 amino acids. Germline V gives CDR1 SGHAT, CDR2 FQDESV (reference sequence). Trimming removed 6 bases from V and 10 bases from J, with 18 bases in between. The CDR3: CASSLVRTPAELFF. DNA for the CDR3: TGTGCCAGCAGTCTTGTACGGACACCCGCGGAGCTGTTTTTT.

This clonotype showed up many times. The rearrangement links TRBV20-1 to TRBJ2-5; weak D call: TRBD1 (5 bases). Germline V gives CDR1 DFQATT, CDR2 SNEGSKA (reference sequence). CDR3 length equals 15 residues. V was trimmed by 5 bases and J by 4 bases, leaving 20 bases between them. The CDR3 sequence is CSAERSSWGRETQYF. The CDR3 nucleotides read TGCAGTGCTGAACGAAGTTCGTGGGGCCGAGAGACCCAGTACTTC.

This clonotype was seen at least ten times. J is TRBJ1-2 and V is TRBV2; 7 bases align to TRBD1. The germline V gene encodes CDR1 SNHLY and CDR2 FYNNEI. Germline trimming cut 4 bases from V and 7 bases from J; bases unmatched to any gene: 12. This CDR3 is built from 15 residues. The CDR3 sequence is CASSGQQGTAGGYTF. CDR3 in DNA: TGTGCCAGCAGTGGCCAACAGGGGACTGCGGGTGGCTACACCTTC.

This clonotype was detected ten times or more. The CDR3 here is CASSYDPLETQYF. The CDR3 region has the DNA TGTGCCAGCAGTTACGACCCCTTGGAGACCCAGTACTTC. The rearrangement links TRBV6-6 to TRBJ2-5, with D uncertain. In germline, CDR1 is MNHNY, CDR2 SVGAGI (reference sequence). Trimming took 2 bases from V and 5 from J, leaving 9 bases between them. The CDR3 covers 13 residues.

The gene calls are TRBV10-3 and TRBJ2-7, with 10 nucleotides matching TRBD2. Germline CDR1 ENHRY, CDR2 SYGVKD. Trimming cost V 6 bases and J 1 base; bases outside gene matches: 12. CDR3 length: 17 amino acids. The CDR3 bases are TGTGCCATCAGGGGGAATAGCGGGAGGCAAACTTCCTACGAGCAGTACTTC. It specifies CAIRGNSGRQTSYEQYF.

This clonotype appeared many times. The chain combines TRBV12-3 or TRBV12-4 with TRBJ1-1, with a tentative D call TRBD1 (6 bases). V lost 2 bases to trimming and J lost 5 bases, with 15 bases between them. The CDR3 covers 15 residues. Here the CDR3 DNA reads TGTGCCAGCAGTTTAAAAGGAACAGGGTCAACTGAAGCTTTCTTT. It translates to CASSLKGTGSTEAFF.

As for this clonotype: Sequence at one end of the junction differs from germline and may be a read error. This chain uses TRBV27 with TRBJ1-1, with TRBD1 identical over 7 bases. CDR3 length: 15 amino acids. Germline CDR1 is MNHEY and CDR2 is SMNVEV (reference sequence). CDR3 in amino acids: CVSSSYTGANTEAFF. The DNA of the CDR3 is TGTGTCAGCAGTTCTTATACAGGGGCGAACACTGAAGCCTTCTTT.

This clonotype is a singleton in its sample. A much larger clone lies a single base off, so this may be a read error. The chain uses TRBV2 and TRBJ1-5; TRBD1 matches 7 bases. Germline V lookup: CDR1 SNHLY, CDR2 FYNNEI. With 4 bases clipped from V and 3 bases from J, the junction kept 9 bases outside the gene matches. The CDR3 is 16 residues long. The CDR3 bases are TGTGCCAGCAGTGTTAGGGGGCGTCTTGACAATCAGCCCCAGCATTTT. Encoded protein: CASSVRGRLDNQPQHF.

Many counts were recorded for this clonotype. This chain joins TRBV2 and TRBJ1-2, with D tentatively TRBD1 (5 bases). This CDR3 contains 15 residues. Germline V gene lookup returns CDR1 SNHLY and CDR2 FYNNEI. Trimming left V 7 bases short and J 0 bases short, with 15 bases between. The CDR3: CASILDGDANYGYTF. CDR3 DNA sequence: TGTGCCAGCATTCTTGACGGGGACGCTAACTATGGCTACACCTTC.

The chain recombines TRBV5-1 with TRBJ2-1, with 15 bases that match TRBD2. Germline CDR1 is SGHRS and CDR2 is YFSETQ. The ends lost 1 base at V and 7 bases at J; junction bases unmatched: 3. This CDR3 is 16 amino acids long. In nucleotides, the CDR3 is TGCGCCAGCAGCTTGCGAGGACTAGCGGGAGGGAATGAGCAGTTCTTC. This gives the protein CASSLRGLAGGNEQFF.